A single sample is the source of the 21 T cell receptor beta chains below, sequenced in a study of T cells in Graves' hyperthyroidism and ophthalmopathy. Researchers took RNA transcripts and amplified the TCR beta CDR3 regions from them. RT-PCR in the first round (using the HTBI primer set) targeted the TCR CDR3. TCRdb processed the multiplex PCR reads anew with MiXCR; each CDR3 protein has one entry. The sample holds roughly 380,000 distinct CDR3 sequences; roughly 13% are singletons and the top ten take approximately 11%. Sequencing input: blood. The receptor set was obtained from an older woman with Graves' hyperthyroidism.

This clonotype was recorded at least ten times. The chain links TRBV19 to TRBJ2-1; D call uncertain. The V and J ends lost 0 bases and 3 bases respectively, with 12 bases between them. Germline assignment: CDR1 LNHDA and CDR2 SQIVND (reference sequence). The CDR3 totals 16 residues. The CDR3 is CASSIEAALGYNEQFF. CDR3 sequence (DNA): TGTGCCAGTAGTATAGAGGCGGCCTTGGGCTACAATGAGCAGTTCTTC.

This clonotype was seen ten or more times. V and J are TRBV10-3 and TRBJ2-3, with D hard to call. Deletions cut 3 bases from V and 1 base from J, with 8 bases between. Germline V gives CDR1 ENHRY, CDR2 SYGVKD. This CDR3 region has 14 residues. The CDR3 DNA follows: TGTGCCATCAGTGATTCAACAGGCACAGATACGCAGTATTTT. It is translated as CAISDSTGTDTQYF.

This clonotype was seen many times. The chain employs TRBV6-1 and TRBJ2-5; TRBD1 agrees at 7 bases. Unmatched junction bases numbered 9, after V lost 5 bases and J lost 3 bases. CDR3 size: 15 residues. The germline CDR1 and CDR2 sequences are MNHNS and SASEGT. CDR3 DNA: TGTGCCAGCAGTAATCCGACAGGGTACGAAGAGACCCAGTACTTC. Translation gives CASSNPTGYEETQYF.

This clonotype was seen at least ten times. In DNA, the CDR3 is TGTGCCAGCAGTGAAGGACTAGCGGGAGGCGAAAACATTCAGTACTTC. It specifies CASSEGLAGGENIQYF. The chain couples TRBV2 to TRBJ2-4, with 13 nucleotides matching TRBD2. The CDR3 covers 16 residues. V lost 1 base to trimming and J lost 5 bases; unmatched junction nucleotides: 2. Germline V gene data show CDR1 as SNHLY and CDR2 as FYNNEI.

The table lists this clonotype with many counts. In DNA, the CDR3 is TGCAGTGCTAGAGGACTAGCGGGAGAGGGCACCGGGGAGCTGTTTTTT. It is translated as CSARGLAGEGTGELFF. The gene calls are TRBV20-1 and TRBJ2-2; the match to TRBD2 covers 12 bases. The CDR3 length is 16 residues. J gave up 4 bases and V 1 base, and 4 bases lay outside the gene matches. In germline, CDR1 is DFQATT, CDR2 SNEGSKA (reference sequence).

This clonotype has at least ten counts. The rearrangement joins TRBV12-5 to TRBJ1-1, with 7 positions matching TRBD1. This CDR3 has 13 amino acids. In germline, CDR1 is LGHNT, CDR2 FRNRAP. J gave up 8 bases and V 7 bases, and 10 bases lay outside the gene matches. The CDR3 DNA reads as TGTGCTAGTGCCCCAGGACAGGTCTTGGAAGCTTTCTTT. Protein sequence: CASAPGQVLEAFF. Drawing the rest from reference TRBV12-5 and TRBJ1-1, the complete variable domain is DARVTQTPRHKVTEMGQEVTMRCQPILGHNTVFWYRQTMMQGLELLAYFRNRAPLDDSGMPKDRFSAEMPDATLATLKIQPSEPRDSAVYFCASAPGQVLEAFFGQGTRLTVV.

This clonotype was counted ten times or more. The CDR3 sequence: CAISGTSGSDLGTQYF. CDR3 coding DNA: TGTGCCATCAGTGGGACTAGCGGGAGCGATCTAGGGACCCAGTACTTC. V and J are TRBV10-3 and TRBJ2-5; 13 bases agree with TRBD2. With 4 bases clipped from V and 7 bases from J, the junction kept 9 bases outside the gene matches. Per germline, CDR1 ENHRY and CDR2 SYGVKD. The CDR3 spans 16 residues.

Many counts were recorded for this clonotype. The CDR3 sequence: CASSPGGVADTQYF. DNA of the CDR3: TGCGCCAGCAGCCCGGGAGGGGTTGCAGATACGCAGTATTTT. The V call is TRBV5-1, the J call TRBJ2-3, with 8 bases identical to TRBD2. J lost 4 bases, V lost 4 bases, and 5 bases had no gene match. CDR3 size: 14 residues. Germline lookup yields CDR1 SGHRS and CDR2 YFSETQ.

This clonotype was seen more than once but under ten times. This chain uses TRBV29-1 with TRBJ2-1; 8 nucleotides line up with TRBD1. J gave up 0 bases and V 6 bases, and 4 bases lay outside the gene matches. The CDR3 has 14 amino acids. Germline values: CDR1 SQVTM, CDR2 ANQGSEA. The CDR3 region has the DNA TGCAGCGTGGACAGGGAAAGCTCCTACAATGAGCAGTTCTTC. Translating gives CSVDRESSYNEQFF.

This chain connects TRBV29-1 to TRBJ2-3; D is uncertain. Per germline, CDR1 SQVTM and CDR2 ANQGSEA. V lost 4 bases and J 0 bases, leaving 5 bases between the germline ends. The CDR3 extends over 12 amino acids. The DNA of the CDR3 is TGCAGCGTTGTAGTGAGCACAGATACGCAGTATTTT. As protein: CSVVVSTDTQYF.

This clonotype was recorded at least ten times. The rearrangement links TRBV3-1 to TRBJ2-1, with 10 positions matching TRBD2. The germline V gene has CDR1 LGHDT and CDR2 YNNKEL (reference sequence). CDR3 size: 17 residues. The junction had 9 bases not matched to a gene; V was cut back by 0 bases and J by 7 bases. The CDR3 protein is CASSQDPSGSSANEQFF. In nucleotides, the CDR3 is TGTGCCAGCAGCCAAGACCCTAGCGGGAGTTCCGCGAATGAGCAGTTCTTC.

This clonotype was seen at least ten times. V gene TRBV20-1 combines with J gene TRBJ1-1, with 9 bases matching TRBD1. This CDR3 is 15 amino acids long. Per germline, CDR1 DFQATT and CDR2 SNEGSKA (reference sequence). Unmatched junction bases numbered 9, after V lost 0 bases and J lost 7 bases. CDR3 in DNA: TGCAGTGCTAGAGATGCGGACAGGGGCAGTAGTGAAGCTTTCTTT. Protein sequence: CSARDADRGSSEAFF.

As regards this clonotype: A much larger clone lies a single base off, so this may be a read error. The rearrangement uses TRBV18 and TRBJ1-2; D gene unclear. Trimming pared 6 bases from V and 2 bases from J, leaving 10 bases between. The CDR3 totals 13 residues. In germline, CDR1 is KGHSH, CDR2 LQKENI. The CDR3 sequence is CASSPGKNYGYTF. The CDR3 region has the DNA TGTGCCAGCTCTCCGGGCAAGAACTATGGCTACACCTTC.

This clonotype showed up many times. The gene calls are TRBV2 and TRBJ2-1, with D unclear. V shed 8 bases and J shed 1 base, with 12 bases lying between them. CDR1 SNHLY and CDR2 FYNNEI come from the germline V gene. This CDR3 is 14 amino acids long. CDR3 residues: CASSGYLSYNEQFF. The CDR3 DNA reads TGTGCCAGCTCTGGCTATCTTTCCTACAATGAGCAGTTCTTC. The variable domain in full, with the rest retrieved from reference TRBV2 and TRBJ2-1, is EPEVTQTPSHQVTQMGQEVILRCVPISNHLYFYWYRQILGQKVEFLVSFYNNEISEKSEIFDDQFSVERPDGSNFTLKIRSTKLEDSAMYFCASSGYLSYNEQFFGPGTRLTVL.

There are many counts of this clonotype. The chain uses TRBV6-1 and TRBJ1-1; weak D call: TRBD1 (6 bases). The germline CDR1 and CDR2 sequences are MNHNS and SASEGT. The CDR3 contains 14 residues. V dropped 6 bases and J dropped 4 bases, with 15 bases sitting between them. The CDR3 nucleotides read TGTGCCAGCAGAATCCAGACACAGGGCACTGAAGCTTTCTTT. Amino acid sequence: CASRIQTQGTEAFF.

This clonotype was counted many times. The chain combines TRBV30 with TRBJ2-1, with 10 bases that match TRBD2. The CDR3 runs 15 residues. Germline CDR1 and CDR2: GTSNPN and SVGIG (reference sequence). The ends lost 0 bases at V and 9 bases at J; junction bases unmatched: 8. The CDR3, as DNA: TGTGCCTGGAGTGTTGGCCTAGCGGGAGCAGGTGAGCAGTTCTTC. It translates to CAWSVGLAGAGEQFF.

This clonotype was recorded a few times. A much more abundant neighbour one base away suggests this may be a read error. The CDR3 DNA is TGTGCCAGCATCCTAGGGAGCGGGGGGGACCTGACCGGAGCGGATGAGCAGTTCTTC. Residues: CASILGSGGDLTGADEQFF. The rearrangement links TRBV7-9 to TRBJ2-1, with TRBD2 matching 10 bases. This CDR3 region has 19 residues. J was trimmed by 8 bases and V by 7 bases; bases with no gene match: 23. Germline CDR1 SEHNR, CDR2 FQNEAQ (reference sequence).

This clonotype was seen many times. The chain is built from TRBV9 and TRBJ1-5; no clear D gene. Trimming left V 0 bases short and J 5 bases short, with 12 bases between. Germline CDR1 reads SGDLS; CDR2 reads YYNGEE. This CDR3 comprises 15 residues. CDR3 nucleotides: TGTGCCAGCAGCGTAGGTCCAGAGAAGGATCAGCCCCAGCATTTT. This translates into CASSVGPEKDQPQHF. Variable domain in full (rest from reference TRBV9 and TRBJ1-5): DSGVTQTPKHLITATGQRVTLRCSPRSGDLSVYWYQQSLDQGLQFLIQYYNGEERAKGNILERFSAQQFPDLHSELNLSSLELGDSALYFCASSVGPEKDQPQHFGDGTRLSIL.

In this sample, this clonotype turned up many times. The J gene is TRBJ2-7, the V gene TRBV11-2, with 7 bases that match TRBD1. The CDR3 runs to 16 residues. V lost 1 base and J lost 4; bases outside the gene matches: 10. Germline values: CDR1 SGHAT, CDR2 FQNNGV. The CDR3 protein is CASSLGGRRGLYEQYF. The DNA of the CDR3 is TGTGCCAGCAGCTTAGGCGGGCGCAGGGGGTTGTACGAGCAGTACTTC.

This clonotype was counted ten times or more. The V and J genes are TRBV6-1 and TRBJ2-3; D possibly corresponds to TRBD2 (6 bases). The CDR3 loop spans 16 amino acids. V lost 7 bases and J lost 0, with 17 bases in between. Germline V gene data show CDR1 as MNHNS and CDR2 as SASEGT. The CDR3 nucleotides read TGTGCCAGCAACCAGCGGGCAGTCATTAGCACAGATACGCAGTATTTT. Protein product: CASNQRAVISTDTQYF.

This clonotype came up many times. In DNA form, the CDR3 reads TGCGCCAGCAGCTTGGGGAGCGGGTCCCTCTACGAGCAGTACTTC. Translated: CASSLGSGSLYEQYF. The chain carries TRBV5-1 and TRBJ2-7; D is perhaps TRBD2 (6 bases). Germline CDR1 and CDR2: SGHRS and YFSETQ. Trimming cost V 0 bases and J 3 bases, with 13 bases left between them. The CDR3 runs 15 residues.